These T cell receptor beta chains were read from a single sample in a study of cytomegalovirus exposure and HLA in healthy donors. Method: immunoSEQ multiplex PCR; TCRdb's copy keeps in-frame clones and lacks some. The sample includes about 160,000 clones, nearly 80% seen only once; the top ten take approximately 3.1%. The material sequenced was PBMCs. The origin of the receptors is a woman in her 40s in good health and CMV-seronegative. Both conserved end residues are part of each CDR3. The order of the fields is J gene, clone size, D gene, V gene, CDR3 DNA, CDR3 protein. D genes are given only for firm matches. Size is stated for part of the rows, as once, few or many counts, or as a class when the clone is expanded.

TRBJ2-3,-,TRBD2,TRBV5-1,TGCGCCAGCAGCACTAGCGGGGGAGGAGATACGCAGTATTTT,CASSTSGGGDTQYF
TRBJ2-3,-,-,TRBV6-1,TGTGCCAGCAGTACCAGGGGAGCAGATACGCAGTATTTT,CASSTRGADTQYF
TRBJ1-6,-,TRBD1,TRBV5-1,TGCGCCAGCAGCTCGACTAAGACAGGGGTAAAGAATTCACCCCTCCACTTT,CASSSTKTGVKNSPLHF
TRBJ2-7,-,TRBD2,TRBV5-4,TGTGCCAGCAGCCCGGCCCCGGGGGGGCAGTCCTACGAGCAGTACTTC,CASSPAPGGQSYEQYF
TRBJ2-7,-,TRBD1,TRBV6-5,TGTGCCAGCAGTTACTCAACAGGGGCCTACGAGCAGTACTTC,CASSYSTGAYEQYF
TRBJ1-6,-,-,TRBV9,TGTGCCAGCAGCGTAGCTGACACTTATAATTCACCCCTCCACTTT,CASSVADTYNSPLHF
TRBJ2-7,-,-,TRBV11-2,TGTGCCAGCAGCTTAGTAACCGGCTACGAGCAGTACTTC,CASSLVTGYEQYF
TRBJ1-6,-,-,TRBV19,TGTGCCAGTAGTCGACAGGCGCCTTCACCCCTCCACTTT,CASSRQAPSPLHF
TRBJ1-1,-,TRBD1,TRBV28,TGTGCCAGCCTGGACAGGGGGAACACTGAAGCTTTCTTT,CASLDRGNTEAFF
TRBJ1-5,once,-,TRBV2,TGTGCCAGCAGTGGGTCTACAGGGCAGCCCCAGCATTTT,CASSGSTGQPQHF
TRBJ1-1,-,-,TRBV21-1,TGTGCCAGCAAACCTCCCCGGGGGGCTAAAGACACTGAAGCTTTCTTT,CASKPPRGAKDTEAFF
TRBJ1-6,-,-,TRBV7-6,TGTGCCAGCAGCAAACAGGGATTCCCCCTCCACTTT,CASSKQGFPLHF
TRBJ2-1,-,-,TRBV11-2,TGTGCCAGCAGCGACCGAGGGGGCTCCTACAATGAGCAGTTCTTC,CASSDRGGSYNEQFF
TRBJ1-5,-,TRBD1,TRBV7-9,TGTGCCAGCAGCGTTACAGGGGGCAATCAGCCCCAGCATTTT,CASSVTGGNQPQHF
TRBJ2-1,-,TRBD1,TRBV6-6,TGTGCCAGCAGCTATCCTCCGGGACAGGGTAACAATGAGCAGTTCTTC,CASSYPPGQGNNEQFF
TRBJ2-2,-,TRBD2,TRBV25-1,TGTGCCAGCAGTGCCCCAACGGGACTAGCGGGGGCAACCGGGGAGCTGTTTTTT,CASSAPTGLAGATGELFF
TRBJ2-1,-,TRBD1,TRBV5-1,TGCGCCAGCAGCGTCGATGAGGGACAGGGGGCAGATAATGAGCAGTTCTTC,CASSVDEGQGADNEQFF
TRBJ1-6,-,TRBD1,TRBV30,TGTGCCAAGGGGACAGGGTATCGTAATTCACCCCTCCACTTT,CAKGTGYRNSPLHF
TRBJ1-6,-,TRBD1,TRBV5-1,TGCGCCAGCAGCGACAGGGGGCCGCTGAATTCACCCCTCCACTTT,CASSDRGPLNSPLHF
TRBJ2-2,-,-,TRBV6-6,TGTGCCAGCAGTTACTCGTGGGGGGTTATTGGGGAGCTGTTTTTT,CASSYSWGVIGELFF
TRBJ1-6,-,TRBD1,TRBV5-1,TGCGCCAGCAGAATTACAGGGGAGGATTCACCCCTCCACTTT,CASRITGEDSPLHF
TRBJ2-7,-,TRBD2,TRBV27,TGTGCCAGCAGTTTACGGGGGGGGTCCTACGAGCAGTACTTC,CASSLRGGSYEQYF
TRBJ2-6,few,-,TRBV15,TGTGCCACCAGCAGAGTATCCGGGGCCAACGTCCTGACTTTC,CATSRVSGANVLTF
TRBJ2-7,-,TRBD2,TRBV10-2,TGCGCCAGCAGTGACAGGACTAGCGGGGGCGCCTCCTACGAGCAGTACTTC,CASSDRTSGGASYEQYF
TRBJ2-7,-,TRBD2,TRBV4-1,TGCGCCAGCAGCGGCGGACTAGCGGGGGTGTACTACGAGCAGTACTTC,CASSGGLAGVYYEQYF
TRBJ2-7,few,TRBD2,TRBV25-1,TGTGCCAGCAGCCTACAAGGGGCTAGCGGATCCTACGAGCAGTACTTC,CASSLQGASGSYEQYF